These T cell receptor beta chains were read from a single sample in a study of cytomegalovirus exposure and HLA in healthy donors. Here immunoSEQ multiplex PCR was the method, and the copy in TCRdb shows in-frame clones only, minus some. This sample carries 75,000 to 100,000 clones, around 85% of them seen once, and the ten largest clones take about 5%. Material: PBMCs. Receptors were obtained from a man in his forties in good health and CMV-seropositive. Each CDR3 is given with its conserved first and last residue. D genes are given only for firm matches. Clone size is stated in some rows and not others, as once, few, many or a class when expanded.

D: TRBD2; size: once; V: TRBV5-1; J: TRBJ2-7; length: 14; CDR3: CASSVSGSSLEQYF; DNA: TGCGCCAGCAGCGTTAGCGGGAGCTCTCTGGAGCAGTACTTC
D: NA; size: NA; V: TRBV5-1; J: TRBJ1-5; length: 15; CDR3: CASSLGAVSNQPQHF; DNA: TGCGCCAGCAGCTTGGGAGCTGTTAGCAATCAGCCCCAGCATTTT
D: NA; size: NA; V: TRBV2; J: TRBJ1-2; length: 13; CDR3: CASSIRSAEGYTF; DNA: TGTGCCAGCAGTATTCGTAGCGCGGAGGGCTACACCTTC
D: NA; size: NA; V: TRBV6-5; J: TRBJ2-7; length: 15; CDR3: CASSYSQTGTYEQYF; DNA: TGTGCCAGCAGTTATTCCCAAACAGGTACCTACGAGCAGTACTTC
D: TRBD2; size: NA; V: TRBV5-4; J: TRBJ2-7; length: 14; CDR3: CASRPPGLAYEQYF; DNA: TGTGCCAGCAGACCACCGGGACTAGCGTACGAGCAGTACTTC
D: TRBD1; size: NA; V: TRBV28; J: TRBJ2-3; length: 17; CDR3: CASTLARLQGEFVTQYF; DNA: TGTGCCAGCACCCTGGCTCGTTTACAGGGGGAATTTGTTACGCAGTATTTT
D: TRBD2; size: NA; V: TRBV14; J: TRBJ2-5; length: 17; CDR3: CASSSGGPSHLQETQYF; DNA: TGTGCCAGCAGCTCGGGAGGCCCCTCTCACCTTCAAGAGACCCAGTACTTC
D: TRBD1; size: NA; V: TRBV19; J: TRBJ1-2; length: 15; CDR3: CASRPWTGANYGYTF; DNA: TGTGCCAGTAGGCCTTGGACAGGAGCTAACTATGGCTACACCTTC
D: TRBD1; size: NA; V: TRBV6-6; J: TRBJ2-7; length: 16; CDR3: CASSYVKGTGAYEQYF; DNA: TGTGCCAGCAGTTACGTTAAGGGGACAGGCGCCTACGAGCAGTACTTC
D: NA; size: NA; V: TRBV4-2; J: TRBJ2-1; length: 13; CDR3: CASSQELQGRRFF; DNA: TGTGCCAGCAGCCAAGAGCTACAGGGTCGACGGTTCTTC
D: TRBD2; size: NA; V: TRBV12-5; J: TRBJ2-2; length: 17; CDR3: CASGLVLGGLVSGELFF; DNA: TGTGCTAGTGGTTTGGTACTGGGGGGACTAGTTTCCGGGGAGCTGTTTTTT
D: TRBD1; size: NA; V: TRBV12-5; J: TRBJ1-5; length: 14; CDR3: CASAWDRGDQPQHF; DNA: TGTGCTAGTGCCTGGGACAGGGGGGATCAGCCCCAGCATTTT
D: TRBD1; size: NA; V: TRBV28; J: TRBJ2-1; length: 15; CDR3: CASSLGGQGSNEQFF; DNA: TGTGCCAGCAGTTTGGGAGGACAGGGAAGCAATGAGCAGTTCTTC
D: NA; size: NA; V: TRBV6-5; J: TRBJ2-7; length: 13; CDR3: CASSAGASNEQYF; DNA: TGTGCCAGCAGTGCGGGGGCCTCCAACGAGCAGTACTTC
D: NA; size: NA; V: TRBV2; J: TRBJ1-5; length: 14; CDR3: CASSQEGSNQPQHF; DNA: TGTGCCAGCAGTCAGGAGGGAAGCAATCAGCCCCAGCATTTT
D: NA; size: NA; V: TRBV10-1; J: TRBJ1-5; length: 14; CDR3: CASSEEGGNQPQHF; DNA: TGCGCCAGCAGTGAGGAAGGGGGCAATCAGCCCCAGCATTTT
D: TRBD1; size: once; V: TRBV28; J: TRBJ1-4; length: 12; CDR3: CASSTGAEKLFF; DNA: TGTGCCAGCAGCACAGGGGCGGAAAAACTGTTTTTT
D: TRBD2; size: NA; V: TRBV27; J: TRBJ2-7; length: 15; CDR3: CASTLTPGGTYEQYF; DNA: TGTGCCAGCACCCTTACACCGGGAGGCACCTACGAGCAGTACTTC
D: NA; size: NA; V: TRBV7-2; J: TRBJ1-2; length: 14; CDR3: CASSLDTLNYGYTF; DNA: TGTGCCAGCAGCTTGGACACCCTTAACTATGGCTACACCTTC
D: NA; size: NA; V: TRBV2; J: TRBJ1-5; length: 15; CDR3: CASTQMRSSNQPQHF; DNA: TGTGCCAGCACTCAAATGAGGTCGAGCAATCAGCCCCAGCATTTT
D: TRBD1; size: NA; V: TRBV30; J: TRBJ2-3; length: 15; CDR3: CAWNPGDRHTDTQYF; DNA: TGTGCCTGGAATCCTGGGGACAGACACACAGATACGCAGTATTTT
D: TRBD1; size: NA; V: TRBV19; J: TRBJ1-1; length: 14; CDR3: CASSRGTVNTEAFF; DNA: TGTGCCAGTAGTAGGGGGACAGTGAACACTGAAGCTTTCTTT
D: NA; size: NA; V: TRBV30; J: TRBJ1-2; length: 13; CDR3: CAWSVRGGYGYTF; DNA: TGTGCCTGGAGTGTACGAGGCGGTTATGGCTACACCTTC
D: TRBD2; size: NA; V: TRBV27; J: TRBJ2-3; length: 17; CDR3: CASSLVLGAGGLVTQYF; DNA: TGTGCCAGCAGTTTAGTTCTCGGGGCGGGGGGGCTGGTTACGCAGTATTTT
D: TRBD1; size: NA; V: TRBV7-7; J: TRBJ2-3; length: 15; CDR3: CASSSGQGATDTQYF; DNA: TGTGCCAGCAGCTCTGGACAGGGGGCCACAGATACGCAGTATTTT
D: TRBD1; size: NA; V: TRBV2; J: TRBJ1-6; length: 15; CDR3: CASSTNRGRNSPLHF; DNA: TGTGCCAGCAGTACGAACAGGGGTAGGAATTCACCCCTCCACTTT
D: TRBD1; size: NA; V: TRBV7-2; J: TRBJ2-7; length: 14; CDR3: CASSLVYRGGEQYF; DNA: TGTGCCAGCAGCTTAGTTTACAGGGGTGGCGAGCAGTACTTC
D: NA; size: NA; V: TRBV30; J: TRBJ1-1; length: 13; CDR3: CAWRARGAAEAFF; DNA: TGTGCCTGGAGGGCCAGGGGAGCCGCTGAAGCTTTCTTT
D: NA; size: NA; V: TRBV5-8; J: TRBJ1-2; length: 10; CDR3: CASKARGYTF; DNA: TGTGCCAGCAAAGCCCGGGGCTACACCTTC
D: NA; size: NA; V: TRBV4-2; J: TRBJ2-3; length: 14; CDR3: CASSQGISTDTQYF; DNA: TGTGCCAGCAGCCAAGGTATAAGCACAGATACGCAGTATTTT
D: NA; size: NA; V: TRBV5-4; J: TRBJ1-3; length: 13; CDR3: CASSLTGGNTIYF; DNA: TGTGCCAGCAGCTTGACAGGGGGAAACACCATATATTTT
D: NA; size: NA; V: TRBV2; J: TRBJ1-2; length: 15; CDR3: CASSESGRGNYGYTF; DNA: TGTGCCAGCAGTGAATCGGGCAGAGGGAATTATGGCTACACCTTC
D: NA; size: NA; V: TRBV30; J: TRBJ2-2; length: 14; CDR3: CAWSVRLGGGELFF; DNA: TGTGCCTGGAGTGTAAGGCTGGGGGGCGGGGAGCTGTTTTTT
D: NA; size: NA; V: TRBV10-1; J: TRBJ2-2; length: 12; CDR3: CASSDSYGELFF; DNA: TGCGCCAGCAGTGACAGTTACGGGGAGCTGTTTTTT
D: NA; size: NA; V: TRBV28; J: TRBJ1-1; length: 13; CDR3: CASSQGWAAEAFF; DNA: TGTGCCAGCAGCCAGGGGTGGGCGGCTGAAGCTTTCTTT
D: TRBD2; size: NA; V: TRBV6-5; J: TRBJ2-2; length: 15; CDR3: CASSKAGVLTGELFF; DNA: TGTGCCAGCAGCAAAGCGGGAGTGTTAACCGGGGAGCTGTTTTTT
D: TRBD1; size: NA; V: TRBV9; J: TRBJ2-7; length: 14; CDR3: CASSETGGSYEQYF; DNA: TGTGCCAGCAGCGAGACAGGGGGGTCCTACGAGCAGTACTTC
D: TRBD2; size: once; V: TRBV11-1; J: TRBJ2-1; length: 16; CDR3: CASSPPGLGGRNEQFF; DNA: TGTGCCAGCAGCCCTCCGGGACTAGGAGGACGGAATGAGCAGTTCTTC
D: TRBD2; size: NA; V: TRBV7-9; J: TRBJ2-4; length: 19; CDR3: CASSEPGTSGGQAKNIQYF; DNA: TGTGCCAGCAGCGAGCCCGGGACTAGCGGGGGGCAGGCCAAAAACATTCAGTACTTC
D: NA; size: few; V: TRBV7-9; J: TRBJ1-1; length: 15; CDR3: CASRKDLDRNTEAFF; DNA: TGTGCCAGCAGGAAAGACTTGGACAGGAACACTGAAGCTTTCTTT
D: NA; size: NA; V: TRBV6-1; J: TRBJ2-7; length: 12; CDR3: CASSDAGHEQYF; DNA: TGTGCCAGCAGTGACGCGGGCCACGAGCAGTACTTC